The 28 T cell receptor beta chains presented below share a single source sample, sequenced in a study of identical twins. TCRdb recomputed calls from the 5' RACE reads with MiXCR, one row per CDR3 protein. Among 500,000 to 600,000 distinct CDR3 sequences, 22% were seen once, and the ten largest hold about 0.91%. The same sample was also studied in work on T cells expressing NK-cell markers.

Sequenced material: CD4+ T cells sorted from blood. These receptors all come from a woman under 30 in good health.

The J gene is TRBJ2-1, the V gene TRBV20-1, with 12 bases aligning to TRBD2. After removal of 4 bases from V and 7 bases from J, the junction contained 8 bases not matched to a gene. The CDR3 is 15 residues long. From germline, CDR1 is DFQATT and CDR2 SNEGSKA (reference sequence). This CDR3 is CSANPLAGGPNEQFF. CDR3 nucleotides: TGCAGTGCTAATCCCCTAGCGGGAGGGCCTAATGAGCAGTTCTTC.

This clonotype was seen more than once but under ten times. The gene calls are TRBV27 and TRBJ2-1; D is perhaps TRBD2 (6 bases). V was trimmed by 7 bases and J by 3 bases, leaving 22 bases between them. Per the germline V gene, CDR1 is MNHEY and CDR2 is SMNVEV (reference sequence). This CDR3 is built from 17 residues. CDR3 in amino acids: CASKVTGRGTGYNEQFF. In nucleotides, the CDR3 is TGTGCCAGCAAAGTTACGGGACGGGGGACTGGCTACAATGAGCAGTTCTTC.

Only a few counts were recorded for this clonotype. This sequence joins TRBV4-3 and TRBJ1-3; D is unresolved. Germline assignment: CDR1 LGHNA and CDR2 YSLEER. V lost 1 base and J 7 bases, leaving 14 bases between the germline ends. This CDR3 is 15 amino acids long. The CDR3: CASSQGHSAANTIYF. For the CDR3, the DNA is TGCGCCAGCAGCCAAGGGCATAGTGCCGCCAACACCATATATTTT.

This chain links TRBV20-1 with TRBJ2-7; D gene uncertain. The CDR3 loop spans 13 amino acids. Trimming removed 0 bases from V and 11 bases from J, with 17 bases in between. Germline loops: CDR1 DFQATT, CDR2 SNEGSKA (reference sequence). In nucleotides, the CDR3 is TGCAGTGCTAGAGATCTGAGTGCCCTTGTAGAGTACTTC. Amino acids: CSARDLSALVEYF.

This sequence joins TRBV7-9 and TRBJ2-1; the D gene is possibly TRBD2 (5 bases). Germline CDR1 and CDR2: SEHNR and FQNEAQ (reference sequence). The V end lost 3 bases, the J end lost 10 bases, and 13 bases lay between the germline ends. This CDR3 has 13 residues. CDR3: CASSFGVPPEQFF. The DNA of the CDR3 is TGTGCCAGCAGCTTCGGGGTACCCCCCGAGCAGTTCTTC.

This clonotype was found a few times. The chain employs TRBV5-6 and TRBJ1-2, with 7 bases lining up with TRBD1. J gave up 13 bases and V 0 bases, and 12 bases lay outside the gene matches. In germline, CDR1 is SGHDT, CDR2 YYEEEE. This CDR3 is built from 14 residues. The CDR3 spells CASSLGQGLWLSTF. In DNA form, the CDR3 reads TGTGCCAGCAGCTTGGGACAGGGATTATGGCTAAGCACCTTC.

The V and J genes are TRBV28 and TRBJ2-2, with D uncertain. This CDR3 contains 13 residues. The V gene lost 3 bases and the J gene lost 7 bases, with 9 bases spanning the gap. The germline CDR1 and CDR2 sequences are MDHEN and SYDVKM. The CDR3 DNA is TGTGCCAGCAGTTTTTCCCCCGGCGGGGAGCTGTTTTTT. Its translation is CASSFSPGGELFF. Full variable domain (outside the CDR3, taken from reference TRBV28 and TRBJ2-2): DVKVTQSSRYLVKRTGEKVFLECVQDMDHENMFWYRQDPGLGLRLIYFSYDVKMKEKGDIPEGYSVSREKKERFSLILESASTNQTSMYLCASSFSPGGELFFGEGSRLTVL.

The chain is built from TRBV9 and TRBJ1-1, with 7 bases matching TRBD1. Germline assignment: CDR1 SGDLS and CDR2 YYNGEE. Trimming took 4 bases from V and 3 from J; bases not matched to a gene: 6. This CDR3 has 14 residues. The CDR3 nucleotides are TGTGCCAGCAGCTCAACAGGGGATGACACTGAAGCTTTCTTT. Encoded protein: CASSSTGDDTEAFF.

The chain combines TRBV9 with TRBJ2-7; 10 bases align to TRBD2. The CDR3 length is 15 residues. CDR1 and CDR2 (germline): SGDLS, YYNGEE. V lost 0 bases to trimming and J lost 3 bases; unmatched junction nucleotides: 3. The CDR3 here is CASSVDPSGSYEQYF. Here the CDR3 DNA reads TGTGCCAGCAGCGTAGATCCTAGCGGGAGCTACGAGCAGTACTTC.

The chain couples TRBV15 to TRBJ1-1; TRBD1 might be the D (6 bases). Germline-derived CDR1 and CDR2 are LNHNV and YYDKDF (reference sequence). The germline V and J ends were trimmed by 0 bases and 10 bases, with 21 bases remaining between them. CDR3 length: 16 amino acids. The chain's CDR3 is CATSRDPGNRAVVAFF. The CDR3 nucleotides are TGTGCCACCAGCAGAGATCCTGGAAACAGGGCCGTGGTAGCTTTCTTT.

The J gene is TRBJ2-1, the V gene TRBV12-3 or TRBV12-4, with 7 bases identical to TRBD2. Trimming cost V 2 bases and J 10 bases; bases outside gene matches: 20. This CDR3 region has 18 residues. The CDR3 bases are TGTGCCAGCAGTTTAAGGTTAGCGGGTGGGGTGTACCCAGAAGAGCAGTTCTTC. Translation: CASSLRLAGGVYPEEQFF.

In this sample, this clonotype turned up a few times. The rearrangement links TRBV5-5 to TRBJ2-7; D possibly matches TRBD1 or TRBD2 (5 bases each). This CDR3 has 13 amino acids. Trimming took 1 base from V and 12 from J, leaving 17 bases between them. Germline V gives CDR1 SGHKS, CDR2 YYEKEE (reference sequence). The CDR3 nucleotides are TGTGCCAGCAGCTTGTTAACAGGCGGGTCCAGGTACTTC. Its translation: CASSLLTGGSRYF. The variable domain in full, with the rest retrieved from reference TRBV5-5 and TRBJ2-7, is DAGVTQSPTHLIKTRGQQVTLRCSPISGHKSVSWYQQVLGQGPQFIFQYYEKEERGRGNFPDRFSARQFPNYSSELNVNALLLGDSALYLCASSLLTGGSRYFGPGTRLTVT.

The chain employs TRBV6-1 and TRBJ2-2; 9 bases are shared with TRBD1. The CDR3 covers 17 residues. V was clipped by 6 bases and J by 2 bases; unmatched bases: 10. Germline V lookup: CDR1 MNHNS, CDR2 SASEGT. CDR3 amino acids: CASRITGGAVNTGELFF. The CDR3 DNA reads TGTGCCAGCAGAATTACAGGGGGCGCAGTAAACACCGGGGAGCTGTTTTTT.

The chain combines TRBV12-3 or TRBV12-4 with TRBJ2-7; TRBD1 matches 7 bases. The CDR3 length is 14 residues. V gave up 6 bases and J gave up 5 bases; unmatched junction bases: 10. CDR3 nucleotide sequence: TGTGCCAGCAGGGGACAGAGCTACCGGAACGAGCAGTACTTC. It is translated as CASRGQSYRNEQYF.

This clonotype was recorded at least ten times. The V gene is TRBV7-9, the J gene TRBJ1-4; D unclear. CDR1 is SEHNR, CDR2 FQNEAQ, per germline (reference sequence). The CDR3 has 15 amino acids. Trimming removed 4 bases from V and 6 bases from J, with 15 bases in between. The CDR3 nucleotides read TGTGCCAGCAGCTACGGCCAGTCCGGCTATGAAAAACTGTTTTTT. This encodes CASSYGQSGYEKLFF. Full variable domain (outside the CDR3, taken from reference TRBV7-9 and TRBJ1-4): DTGVSQNPRHKITKRGQNVTFRCDPISEHNRLYWYRQTLGQGPEFLTYFQNEAQLEKSRLLSDRFSAERPKGSFSTLEIQRTEQGDSAMYLCASSYGQSGYEKLFFGSGTQLSVL.

CDR3 in amino acids: CASSPGHYEKLFF. The CDR3 nucleotides are TGTGCCAGCAGCCCCGGCCACTATGAAAAACTGTTTTTT. The chain carries TRBV7-2 and TRBJ1-4; D unresolved. The CDR3 is 13 amino acids. Germline values: CDR1 SGHTA, CDR2 FQGNSA. The V gene lost 5 bases and the J gene lost 6 bases, with 10 bases spanning the gap.

This clonotype was detected a few times. The gene calls are TRBV29-1 and TRBJ2-1; TRBD2 agrees at 10 bases. Germline trimming cut 5 bases from V and 0 bases from J; bases unmatched to any gene: 4. Looked up from germline, CDR1 is SQVTM and CDR2 is ANQGSEA. This CDR3 comprises 15 residues. The CDR3 loop is CSVRASGSSYNEQFF. CDR3 coding DNA: TGCAGCGTTCGGGCTAGCGGGAGCTCCTACAATGAGCAGTTCTTC.

The gene calls are TRBV11-3 and TRBJ1-2; D uncertain. Germline CDR1 and CDR2: SGHNT and YENEEA. The CDR3 runs 14 residues. Trimming took 6 bases from V and 3 from J, leaving 14 bases between them. Here the CDR3 reads CASSFGLNYYGYTF. In DNA, the CDR3 is TGTGCCAGCAGTTTTGGACTGAATTACTATGGCTACACCTTC.

This clonotype was observed a few times. The rearrangement links TRBV20-1 to TRBJ2-7; 7 nucleotides line up with TRBD1. CDR1 DFQATT and CDR2 SNEGSKA come from the germline V gene (reference sequence). The CDR3 is 15 residues long. V was pared by 5 bases and J by 5 bases, with 15 bases of the junction left unmatched. The CDR3: CSADGSSKGAHEQYF. The DNA of the CDR3 is TGCAGTGCTGATGGGTCCTCGAAGGGGGCCCACGAGCAGTACTTC.

In its sample, this clonotype was seen many times. CDR3 coding DNA: TGTGCCAGCAGACCCACTAGCGACTCCTACAATGAGCAGTTCTTC. It is translated as CASRPTSDSYNEQFF. The chain is built from TRBV5-5 and TRBJ2-1; 7 nucleotides align to TRBD2. The germline V gene encodes CDR1 SGHKS and CDR2 YYEKEE (reference sequence). The CDR3 runs to 15 residues. The V and J ends lost 5 bases and 0 bases, in that order; junction bases with no gene match: 5.

This clonotype was seen at least ten times. The chain links TRBV12-3 or TRBV12-4 to TRBJ2-7; tentatively, D is TRBD2 (6 bases). Deletions cut 0 bases from V and 6 bases from J, with 6 bases between. The CDR3 extends over 12 amino acids. CDR3 sequence reads: CASSLAGLEQYF. The CDR3 coding sequence is TGTGCCAGCAGTTTAGCGGGACTCGAGCAGTACTTC.

The chain carries TRBV11-3 and TRBJ1-1; D gene uncertain. The CDR3 runs to 14 residues. Germline assignment: CDR1 SGHNT and CDR2 YENEEA. V lost 6 bases, J lost 0 bases, and 11 bases lay in between. This chain's CDR3 is CASSLQSMNTEAFF. The CDR3 DNA is TGTGCCAGCAGTTTACAGAGCATGAACACTGAAGCTTTCTTT.

This clonotype was observed a handful of times. The chain has TRBV5-5 and TRBJ1-2; the D is unclear. The CDR3 length is 15 residues. Germline V gene lookup returns CDR1 SGHKS and CDR2 YYEKEE (reference sequence). V was pared by 1 base and J by 0 bases, with 10 bases between. This CDR3 reads CASSLRPLPNYGYTF. CDR3 DNA: TGTGCCAGCAGCTTGAGGCCTCTCCCTAACTATGGCTACACCTTC. Using reference TRBV5-5 and TRBJ1-2 for the parts outside the CDR3, the full variable domain is DAGVTQSPTHLIKTRGQQVTLRCSPISGHKSVSWYQQVLGQGPQFIFQYYEKEERGRGNFPDRFSARQFPNYSSELNVNALLLGDSALYLCASSLRPLPNYGYTFGSGTRLTVV.

The J gene is TRBJ1-5, the V gene TRBV30, with TRBD1 matching 9 bases. This CDR3 is 13 amino acids long. Germline V gene lookup returns CDR1 GTSNPN and CDR2 SVGIG (reference sequence). With 5 bases clipped from V and 3 bases from J, the junction kept 2 bases outside the gene matches. CDR3 sequence reads: CAWRTGVNQPQHF. In DNA form, the CDR3 reads TGTGCCTGGCGGACAGGGGTCAATCAGCCCCAGCATTTT.

The genes are TRBV5-1 and TRBJ2-3, with 13 bases that match TRBD2. CDR1 is SGHRS, CDR2 YFSETQ, per germline. The trim removed 3 bases at V and 3 bases at J, leaving 4 bases unmatched. The CDR3 extends over 16 amino acids. The CDR3 here is CASSWGTSGITDTQYF. CDR3 sequence (DNA): TGCGCCAGCAGCTGGGGGACTAGCGGGATAACAGATACGCAGTATTTT.

This clonotype has more than one count but fewer than ten. The rearrangement uses TRBV12-3 or TRBV12-4 and TRBJ2-7; 9 bases agree with TRBD2. This CDR3 comprises 15 residues. The trim removed 3 bases at V and 0 bases at J, leaving 3 bases unmatched. The CDR3 loop reads CASSLRGGVSYEQYF. For the CDR3, the DNA is TGTGCCAGCAGTTTGCGGGGGGGGGTCTCCTACGAGCAGTACTTC.

This clonotype was observed a few times. V and J are TRBV19 and TRBJ2-1; D is ambiguous. The germline gives CDR1 LNHDA, CDR2 SQIVND (reference sequence). The CDR3 runs to 13 residues. V lost 3 bases and J 8 bases, leaving 11 bases between the germline ends. The CDR3 region has the DNA TGTGCCAGTAGTATCTCCCCTACCCATGAGCAGTTCTTC. Translated: CASSISPTHEQFF.

The gene calls are TRBV24-1 and TRBJ2-2, with D possibly being TRBD1 (5 bases). Trimming cost V 10 bases and J 2 bases, with 16 bases left between them. The CDR3 is 15 residues long. CDR1 and CDR2 (germline): KGHDR, SFDVKD. DNA of the CDR3: TGTGCCACTGGAGACAGCACTACCAACACCGGGGAGCTGTTTTTT. Translating it yields CATGDSTTNTGELFF.